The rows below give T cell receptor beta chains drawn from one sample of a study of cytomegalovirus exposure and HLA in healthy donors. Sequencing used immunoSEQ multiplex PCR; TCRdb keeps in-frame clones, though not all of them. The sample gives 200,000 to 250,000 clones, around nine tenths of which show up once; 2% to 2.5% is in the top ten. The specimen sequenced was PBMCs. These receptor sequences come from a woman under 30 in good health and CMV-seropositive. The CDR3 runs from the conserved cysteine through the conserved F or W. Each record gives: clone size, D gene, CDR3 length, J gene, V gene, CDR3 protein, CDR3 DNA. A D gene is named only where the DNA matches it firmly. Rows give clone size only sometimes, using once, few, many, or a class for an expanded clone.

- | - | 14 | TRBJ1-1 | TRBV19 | CASSIQGMNTEAFF | TGTGCCAGTAGTATTCAGGGGATGAACACTGAAGCTTTCTTT
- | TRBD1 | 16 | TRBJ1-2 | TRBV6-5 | CASSYSGTGPNYGYTF | TGTGCCAGCAGTTACTCCGGGACAGGGCCTAACTATGGCTACACCTTC
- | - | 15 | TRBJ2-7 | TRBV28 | CASSTPRDSTYEQYF | TGTGCCAGCAGCACCCCCCGGGACTCAACCTACGAGCAGTACTTC
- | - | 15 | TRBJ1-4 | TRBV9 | CASSAEGGNGEKLFF | TGTGCCAGCAGCGCGGAAGGAGGAAATGGTGAAAAACTGTTTTTT
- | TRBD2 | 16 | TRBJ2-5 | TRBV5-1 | CASSLADLAGGETQYF | TGCGCCAGCAGCTTGGCCGATCTAGCGGGAGGGGAGACCCAGTACTTC
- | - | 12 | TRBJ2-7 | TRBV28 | CASSFNPYEQYF | TGTGCCAGCAGTTTCAATCCCTACGAGCAGTACTTC
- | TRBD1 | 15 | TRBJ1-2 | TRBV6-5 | CASSLRGQGTYGYTF | TGTGCCAGCAGTCTTCGAGGACAGGGAACTTATGGCTACACCTTC
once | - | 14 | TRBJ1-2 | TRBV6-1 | CASSGYRVYYGYTF | TGTGCCAGCAGTGGATACAGGGTATACTATGGCTACACCTTC
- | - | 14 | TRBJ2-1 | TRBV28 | CASSLDRHHNEQFF | TGTGCCAGCAGTTTAGACAGACACCACAATGAGCAGTTCTTC
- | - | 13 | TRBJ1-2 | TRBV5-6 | CASSLVLNYGYTF | TGTGCCAGCAGCTTGGTTCTGAACTATGGCTACACCTTC
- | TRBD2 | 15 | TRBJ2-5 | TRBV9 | CASTGTSGREETQYF | TGTGCCAGTACCGGGACTAGCGGGAGGGAAGAGACCCAGTACTTC
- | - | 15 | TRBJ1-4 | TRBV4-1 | CASSRDGRGNEKLFF | TGCGCCAGCAGCCGAGATGGCAGGGGAAATGAAAAACTGTTTTTT
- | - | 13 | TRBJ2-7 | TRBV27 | CASSWDTSYEQYF | TGTGCCAGCAGTTGGGACACCTCCTACGAGCAGTACTTC
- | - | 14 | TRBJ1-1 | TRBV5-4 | CASSFRQGNTEAFF | TGTGCCAGCAGCTTCCGTCAGGGGAACACTGAAGCTTTCTTT
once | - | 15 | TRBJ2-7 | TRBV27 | CASSLSPWGPHEQYF | TGTGCCAGCAGTTTATCGCCTTGGGGCCCCCACGAGCAGTACTTC
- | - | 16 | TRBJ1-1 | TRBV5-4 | CASSTPQARLPTEAFF | TGTGCCAGCAGCACCCCCCAGGCACGGCTGCCCACTGAAGCTTTCTTT
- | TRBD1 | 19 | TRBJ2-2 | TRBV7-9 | CASSGGGTGGEMNTGELFF | TGTGCCAGCAGCGGGGGTGGGACAGGGGGAGAGATGAACACCGGGGAGCTGTTTTTT
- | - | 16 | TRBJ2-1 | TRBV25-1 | CASSEYSRGQRGEQFF | TGTGCCAGCAGTGAATATAGCAGGGGGCAGCGGGGTGAGCAGTTCTTC
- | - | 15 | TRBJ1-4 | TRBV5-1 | CARPYPEPRNEKLFF | TGCGCCAGACCTTATCCGGAGCCCCGAAATGAAAAACTGTTTTTT
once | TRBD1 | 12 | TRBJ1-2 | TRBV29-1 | CSVGTGNYGYTF | TGCAGCGTGGGGACAGGGAACTATGGCTACACCTTC
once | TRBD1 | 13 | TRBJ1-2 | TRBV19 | CASSMGTVPGYTF | TGTGCCAGTAGTATGGGGACAGTACCGGGCTACACCTTC
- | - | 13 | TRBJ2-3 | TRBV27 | CASSLNVLAEQYF | TGTGCCAGCAGCCTAAATGTGCTAGCCGAGCAGTATTTT
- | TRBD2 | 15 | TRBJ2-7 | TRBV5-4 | CASRGGLAGGIEQYF | TGTGCCAGCAGGGGGGGACTAGCGGGAGGGATTGAGCAGTACTTC
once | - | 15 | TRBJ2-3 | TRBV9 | CASSVSVISTDTQYF | TGTGCCAGCAGCGTTAGCGTTATTAGCACAGATACGCAGTATTTT
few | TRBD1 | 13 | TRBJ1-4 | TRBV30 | CAWGTGGNEKLFF | TGTGCCTGGGGGACAGGGGGTAATGAAAAACTGTTTTTT